The source of this T cell receptor beta chain is a study of CD8+ T cells in alopecia areata. Study-level background: The tofacitinib course ran for 6 to 18 months and was followed by 6 months off drug. General study points: An increase in clonality over normal scalp was evident in lesional scalp, especially alopecia totalis/universalis.

CDR3 length equals 17 residues. Looked up from germline, CDR1 is LGHNA and CDR2 is YSLEER. Trimming pared 0 bases from V and 0 bases from J, leaving 14 bases between. On this clone: Its antigen is currently unknown.

Treatment in this sample: oral pan-JAK inhibitor, 5-10 mg twice daily. Extraction of RNA preceded its reverse transcription into cDNA, which served as the sequencing template. TCRdb's copy holds only in-frame clones and misses some; the assay was immunoSEQ multiplex PCR. This sample has roughly 190,000 clones, with more than 50% found just once. The input for sequencing was CD4+ T cells sorted from blood, taken at week 24, from a patient treated with tofacitinib. The chain carries TRBV4-3 and TRBJ2-5, with D tentatively TRBD1 (6 bases). The sequence was obtained from a human donor with alopecia areata. In DNA, the CDR3 is TGCGCCAGCAGCCAAGATAGGGGATGGGACAACCAAGAGACCCAGTACTTC. The encoded protein is CASSQDRGWDNQETQYF.